What follows describes a single T cell receptor (beta chain). Its matching antigen is unknown. The data derive from a study of OX40 agonist ivuxolimab in advanced cancers. The overall study: Patients received ivuxolimab, an intravenous treatment, every 2 weeks at 0.01 to 10 mg/kg. Whole-study findings and limits: Also present in some nonresponders was a low level of normalized T-cell clonal expansion.

Trimming took 0 bases from V and 4 from J; bases not matched to a gene: 3. The germline V gene encodes CDR1 SGHRS and CDR2 YFSETQ. The CDR3 consists of 14 residues. Sequencing was performed with immunoSEQ multiplex PCR; in TCRdb, only in-frame clones are kept and a portion is missing. Found here are more than 55,000 clones, 86% of them singletons; the top ten hold under 4.5%. Patients were ineligible given autoimmune disease history or systemic immunosuppression. The material sequenced was CD4+ or CD8+ T cells sorted from blood, taken in a trial of the OX40 agonist ivuxolimab. The chain is built from TRBV5-1 and TRBJ2-7; 8 bases fit TRBD1. The clonotype originates from an adult with an advanced solid tumor such as melanoma, head and neck, liver or kidney cancer. For the CDR3, the DNA is TGCGCCAGCAGCTTGGTCGGACAGGGATACGAGCAGTACTTC. Residues: CASSLVGQGYEQYF.